This paragraph reports one TCR beta chain. Its target antigen remains unknown. No quality values exist for individual bases; no much larger clone is one base distant. Reading from cysteine to phenylalanine, the CDR3 counts 14 amino acids. Only the CDR3 portion is preserved as DNA: 42 bases, with reading frame beginning at the first base. V is trimmed back by 8 bases and J by 4 bases, and the junction contains 6 bases that no gene match accounts for. The germline V gene specifies MNHEY as CDR1 and SVGAGI as CDR2. The record originates from a study of T cell changes during pregnancy in multiple sclerosis (dated by TCRdb to between 2017 and 2020). General notes on the study: The study looked at changes in the T cell repertoire across pregnancy in women with multiple sclerosis.

Receptor libraries were prepared by the immunoSEQ multiplex PCR assay. Here the immuneACCESS table is served through TCRdb, limited to in-frame sequences with V and J called. Missing clones are a known gap in these copies; in checked studies unresolved V genes cover under half, and the rest lacks a known reason. For this sample there are about 77,000 clones; 93% appear just once. The top ten clonotypes cover just over 2.5% of the sample. The chain is assembled from TRBV6-5 and TRBJ2-7; 12 central bases correspond to TRBD2. The receptor was derived from a female donor in good health, enrolled as a control in a pregnancy study. Sample: peripheral blood, taken after pregnancy. The nucleotide sequence reads as follows: TGTGCCAGCTCCGGGACTAGCGGGCTTTACGAGCAGTACTTC. The encoded protein is CASSGTSGLYEQYF.